The clone carrying this T cell receptor beta chain appeared many times. Its specificity is unknown. This sample was taken from a study of T cells in Graves' hyperthyroidism and ophthalmopathy. Any symptoms of ophthalmopathy came after the first hyperthyroidism diagnosis, from which the blood sample dates. The PBMCs studied were ones that came from 8.5 to 10 ml fresh peripheral blood. CDR1 is DFQATT and CDR2 is SNEGSKA in the germline V gene (reference sequence). CDR3 size: 16 residues. The V gene end was trimmed by 0 bases and the J gene end by 0 bases; junction bases not matched to a gene: 7. Regions amplified from RNA transcripts were the TCR beta CDR3 regions. TCR CDR3 underwent first-round RT-PCR with the HTBI primer set. TCRdb re-analysed the multiplex PCR reads in MiXCR, keeping a single row per CDR3 protein. Among more than 550,000 distinct CDR3 sequences listed, approximately 19% were seen once.

Findings and caveats of the study: Most expanded thyroid clonotypes above 0.001 also appeared in blood.

The TCR was taken from a woman in her forties or fifties with Graves' hyperthyroidism that later progressed to Graves' ophthalmopathy. The genes are TRBV20-1 and TRBJ2-5, with 7 bases identical to TRBD1. Sequencing was carried out using blood. CDR3: CSARDLGGQYQETQYF. CDR3 nucleotides: TGCAGTGCTAGAGATCTAGGGGGACAGTACCAAGAGACCCAGTACTTC.